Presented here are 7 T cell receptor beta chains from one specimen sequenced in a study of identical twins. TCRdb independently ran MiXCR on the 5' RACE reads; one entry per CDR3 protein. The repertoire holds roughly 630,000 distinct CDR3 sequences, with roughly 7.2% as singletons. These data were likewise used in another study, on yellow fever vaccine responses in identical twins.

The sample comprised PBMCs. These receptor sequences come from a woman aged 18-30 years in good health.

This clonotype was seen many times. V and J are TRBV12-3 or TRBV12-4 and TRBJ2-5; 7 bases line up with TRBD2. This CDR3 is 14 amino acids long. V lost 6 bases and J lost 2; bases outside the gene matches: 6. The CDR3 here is CASSLADTQETQYF. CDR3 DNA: TGTGCCAGCAGCCTAGCGGACACACAAGAGACCCAGTACTTC.

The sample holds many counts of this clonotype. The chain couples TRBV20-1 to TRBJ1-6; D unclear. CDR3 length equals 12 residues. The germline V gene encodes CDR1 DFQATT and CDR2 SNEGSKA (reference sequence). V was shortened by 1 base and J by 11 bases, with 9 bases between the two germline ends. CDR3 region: CSARVPGAPLHF. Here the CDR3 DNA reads TGCAGTGCTAGAGTCCCAGGAGCACCCCTCCACTTT.

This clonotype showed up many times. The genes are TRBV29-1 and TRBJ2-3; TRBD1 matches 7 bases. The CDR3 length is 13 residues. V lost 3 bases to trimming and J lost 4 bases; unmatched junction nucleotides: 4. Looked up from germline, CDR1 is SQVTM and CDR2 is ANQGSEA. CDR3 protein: CSVEKGAADTQYF. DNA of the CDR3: TGCAGCGTTGAGAAGGGGGCGGCAGATACGCAGTATTTT.

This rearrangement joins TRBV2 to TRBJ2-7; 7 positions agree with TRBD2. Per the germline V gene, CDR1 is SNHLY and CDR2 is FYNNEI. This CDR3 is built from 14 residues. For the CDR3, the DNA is TGTGCCAGCAGGGGGGGGACTGTTTCCTACGAGCGGTACGTC. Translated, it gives CASRGGTVSYERYV.

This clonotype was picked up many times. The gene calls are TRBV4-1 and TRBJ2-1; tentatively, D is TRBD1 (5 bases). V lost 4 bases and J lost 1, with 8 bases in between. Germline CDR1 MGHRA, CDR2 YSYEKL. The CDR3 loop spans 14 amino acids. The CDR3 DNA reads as TGCGCCAGCAGCCTTGACAGTTCCTACAATGAGCAGTTCTTC. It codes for CASSLDSSYNEQFF.

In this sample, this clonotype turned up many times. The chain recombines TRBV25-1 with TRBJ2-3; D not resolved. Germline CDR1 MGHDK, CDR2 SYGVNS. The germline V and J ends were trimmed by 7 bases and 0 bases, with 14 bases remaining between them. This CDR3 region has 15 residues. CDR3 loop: CASTTSGSSTDTQYF. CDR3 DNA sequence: TGTGCCAGCACCACATCGGGCTCTAGCACAGATACGCAGTATTTT.

The CDR3 nucleotides read TGTGCCACCAGTGAGCCCCGACAGAACTATGGCTACACCTTC. It yields the protein CATSEPRQNYGYTF. The chain links TRBV24-1 to TRBJ1-2; a possible D gene is TRBD1 (5 bases). Germline-derived CDR1 and CDR2 are KGHDR and SFDVKD. The V end lost 4 bases, the J end lost 2 bases, and 10 bases lay between the germline ends. The CDR3 extends over 14 amino acids.